These 22 T cell receptor beta chains were all obtained from the same sample, sequenced in a study of radiotherapy plus CTLA-4 blockade in lung cancer. Sequenced by immunoSEQ multiplex PCR; TCRdb stores in-frame clones only, minus some. Among about 120,000 clones listed, about four fifths were seen once. Specimen: peripheral blood, collected from a patient treated with radiotherapy plus ipilimumab. These receptors were collected from a human donor with non-small cell lung cancer who had a partial response to radiotherapy plus ipilimumab.

The chain combines TRBV18 with TRBJ2-7; D perhaps matches TRBD1 (6 bases). Germline-derived CDR1 and CDR2 are KGHSH and LQKENI. CDR3 length: 16 amino acids. V lost 0 bases to trimming and J lost 2 bases, with 14 bases between them. CDR3 region: CASSPPQGSGAYEQYF. The CDR3 region has the DNA TGTGCCAGCTCACCACCCCAGGGGTCTGGGGCCTACGAGCAGTACTTC.

The rearrangement uses TRBV4-3 and TRBJ2-3; maybe TRBD2 (5 bases). The CDR3 totals 18 residues. In germline, CDR1 is LGHNA, CDR2 YSLEER. Trimming shortened V by 4 bases and J by 0 bases, and 20 bases separated the two germline ends. The CDR3 nucleotides read TGCGCCAGCAGCCCGAATCCCCGGACTGGGCTCAGCACAGATACGCAGTATTTT. It translates to CASSPNPRTGLSTDTQYF.

This rearrangement joins TRBV5-1 to TRBJ2-3; TRBD2 aligns across 11 bases. The germline CDR1 and CDR2 sequences are SGHRS and YFSETQ. The CDR3 sequence is 15 residues long. Losses at the gene ends were 6 bases for V and 1 base for J; bases not matched to a gene: 4. For the CDR3, the DNA is TGCGCCAGCACCCTAGCGGGAGGTCGCACAGATACGCAGTATTTT. Translating it yields CASTLAGGRTDTQYF.

The table lists this clone with a count of one. This chain joins TRBV10-3 and TRBJ2-3; 12 positions agree with TRBD1. The CDR3 spans 14 residues. V lost 7 bases to trimming and J lost 4 bases; unmatched junction nucleotides: 3. Germline CDR1 and CDR2: ENHRY and SYGVKD. The CDR3 DNA follows: TGTGCCATCACGGGACAGGGGGCTTCAGATACGCAGTATTTT. This encodes CAITGQGASDTQYF.

The sample holds one count of this clone. The chain couples TRBV4-3 to TRBJ1-2; 7 positions match TRBD1. Germline values: CDR1 LGHNA, CDR2 YSLEER. Trimming removed 6 bases from V and 8 bases from J; junction bases left unmatched: 9. The CDR3 loop spans 13 amino acids. CDR3 sequence: CASRGGRGYGYTF. The CDR3 region has the DNA TGCGCCAGCAGGGGGGGCAGGGGGTACGGCTACACCTTC.

V usage is TRBV6-1 and J usage is TRBJ1-1; D gene uncertain. The germline V gene has CDR1 MNHNS and CDR2 SASEGT. CDR3 length: 13 amino acids. V shed 6 bases and J shed 0 bases, with 8 bases lying between them. The CDR3 here is CASSGDLNTEAFF. DNA of the CDR3: TGTGCCAGCAGCGGGGATTTGAACACTGAAGCTTTCTTT.

The chain has TRBV19 and TRBJ1-1; the D is unclear. CDR3 length: 14 amino acids. The germline CDR1 and CDR2 sequences are LNHDA and SQIVND (reference sequence). Trimming removed 7 bases from V and 4 bases from J, with 16 bases in between. CDR3 nucleotides: TGTGCCAGTATTTACGGAGGGTCGGGCACTGAAGCTTTCTTT. Amino acids: CASIYGGSGTEAFF.

This chain links TRBV7-2 with TRBJ1-1; 7 bases line up with TRBD1. The J segment lost 7 bases and the V segment lost 1 base, leaving 9 bases of the junction unmatched. The germline V gene has CDR1 SGHTA and CDR2 FQGNSA. The CDR3 runs 15 residues. The CDR3 is CASSLGVGQWLEAFF. The DNA of the CDR3 is TGTGCCAGCAGCTTAGGAGTGGGACAGTGGCTTGAAGCTTTCTTT.

The CDR3 loop is CASSLRQGLYGYTF. CDR3 bases: TGTGCCAGCAGTTTACGACAGGGTCTCTATGGCTACACCTTC. This chain links TRBV27 with TRBJ1-2, with TRBD1 identical over 7 bases. The length of the CDR3 is 14 residues. The germline CDR1 and CDR2 sequences are MNHEY and SMNVEV (reference sequence). J gave up 4 bases and V 2 bases, and 4 bases lay outside the gene matches.

The chain recombines TRBV6-5 with TRBJ2-3; 8 bases fit TRBD2. CDR3 length: 15 amino acids. Trimming at V came to 2 bases and at J to 4 bases, leaving 5 bases not matched to a gene. Germline V gene sequence: CDR1 MNHEY, CDR2 SVGAGI. Here the CDR3 reads CASSYGGLEADTQYF. As DNA, the CDR3 is TGTGCCAGCAGTTACGGGGGACTAGAGGCAGATACGCAGTATTTT.

The sample holds one count of this clone. This chain connects TRBV18 to TRBJ1-2; 9 nucleotides line up with TRBD1. CDR3 length equals 17 residues. The junction had 13 bases not matched to a gene; V was cut back by 5 bases and J by 3 bases. Germline values: CDR1 KGHSH, CDR2 LQKENI. The CDR3 DNA is TGTGCCAGCTCAACGGGACAGGGTGCCCTTTTGGACTATGGCTACACCTTC. Its protein product is CASSTGQGALLDYGYTF. The whole variable domain, filled in from reference TRBV18 and TRBJ1-2, reads NAGVMQNPRHLVRRRGQEARLRCSPMKGHSHVYWYRQLPEEGLKFMVYLQKENIIDESGMPKERFSAEFPKEGPSILRIQQVVRGDSAAYFCASSTGQGALLDYGYTFGSGTRLTVV.

The rearrangement uses TRBV11-3 and TRBJ1-1, with no clear D. The CDR3 has 13 residues. Germline V lookup: CDR1 SGHNT, CDR2 YENEEA. The V and J ends lost 2 bases and 1 base respectively, with 5 bases between them. Here the CDR3 DNA reads TGTGCCAGCAGCTTAAGAGAGAACACTGAAGCTTTCTTT. It yields the protein CASSLRENTEAFF.

V is TRBV28 and J is TRBJ1-2; tentatively, D is TRBD1 (6 bases). Germline-derived CDR1 and CDR2 are MDHEN and SYDVKM. V was cut by 2 bases and J by 8 bases, with 12 bases left in between. The CDR3 extends over 13 amino acids. CDR3 region: CASSLSRGYGYTF. Here the CDR3 DNA reads TGTGCCAGCAGTTTAAGCAGGGGCTACGGCTACACCTTC.

CDR3 coding DNA: TGCGCCAGCAGCGACTGGGGGTCGTACGGGGGAGGTACTGAAGCTTTCTTT. Its translation is CASSDWGSYGGGTEAFF. The chain recombines TRBV10-2 with TRBJ1-1, with a weak D call TRBD1 (5 bases). This CDR3 spans 17 amino acids. Trimming cost V 6 bases and J 5 bases, with 25 bases left between them. Germline CDR1 reads WSHSY; CDR2 reads SAAADI.

This chain connects TRBV27 to TRBJ2-7; 8 bases match TRBD2. CDR3 length: 14 residues. The V and J ends lost 3 bases and 4 bases, in that order; junction bases with no gene match: 5. Germline CDR1 MNHEY, CDR2 SMNVEV (reference sequence). DNA for the CDR3: TGTGCCAGCAGTTTCAAAGCGGGAGTTTACGAGCAGTACTTC. This codes for CASSFKAGVYEQYF.

This clone was recorded only once. This sequence joins TRBV2 and TRBJ2-1; 7 nucleotides agree with TRBD2. J lost 5 bases, V lost 10 bases, and 11 bases had no gene match. Germline CDR1 SNHLY, CDR2 FYNNEI. The CDR3 is made up of 14 amino acids. The CDR3 reads CAIHKGGVNNEQFF. DNA for the CDR3: TGTGCCATCCACAAGGGAGGGGTCAACAATGAGCAGTTCTTC.

The genes are TRBV5-1 and TRBJ1-4; 7 nucleotides align to TRBD1. The CDR3 runs 18 residues. Germline V gene data show CDR1 as SGHRS and CDR2 as YFSETQ. Trimming removed 7 bases from V and 5 bases from J; junction bases left unmatched: 20. The CDR3 DNA reads TGCGCCAGCCCCGAGAATATTTCGGTAGACAGGGTAAATGAAAAACTGTTTTTT. Encoded protein: CASPENISVDRVNEKLFF.

V usage is TRBV4-2 and J usage is TRBJ2-3; 12 nucleotides agree with TRBD2. J lost 8 bases, V lost 0 bases, and 15 bases had no gene match. The germline V gene encodes CDR1 LGHNA and CDR2 YNFKEQ. The CDR3 contains 19 residues. The DNA for the CDR3 is TGTGCCAGCAGCCAAGATGCGACTAGCGGGAGTAGGGGAGATGGTACGCAGTATTTT. It yields the protein CASSQDATSGSRGDGTQYF.

The V and J genes are TRBV28 and TRBJ2-5, with 8 bases fitting TRBD2. The DNA matches TRBJ2-7 better at its end, which makes the J call doubtful. CDR1 is MDHEN, CDR2 SYDVKM, per germline. The CDR3 is 14 amino acids. The CDR3 sequence: CASSRVGLAYEQYF. The DNA of the CDR3 is TGTGCCAGCAGCCGGGTGGGACTAGCCTACGAGCAGTACTTC.

This clone has just one count. The chain is built from TRBV5-1 and TRBJ2-6, with D perhaps TRBD1 (6 bases). The V and J ends lost 6 bases and 1 base respectively, with 8 bases between them. This CDR3 region has 14 residues. The germline CDR1 and CDR2 sequences are SGHRS and YFSETQ. The chain's CDR3 is CASTQGSGANVLTF. CDR3 bases: TGCGCCAGCACCCAGGGGTCTGGGGCCAACGTCCTGACTTTC.

This clone has a handful of counts. V gene TRBV6-1 combines with J gene TRBJ1-6, with TRBD1 identical over 8 bases. The CDR3 has 15 residues. CDR1 MNHNS and CDR2 SASEGT come from the germline V gene. V was clipped by 6 bases and J by 10 bases; unmatched bases: 11. The CDR3 bases are TGTGCCAGCAGCATCCTCGGGACAGGCGAGTCACCCCTCCACTTT. This gives the protein CASSILGTGESPLHF.

This clone came up once. The chain combines TRBV5-4 with TRBJ2-7; 14 bases align to TRBD2. This CDR3 is 16 amino acids long. V was pared by 2 bases and J by 7 bases, with 8 bases of the junction left unmatched. Germline V gene data show CDR1 as SGHNT and CDR2 as YYREEE (reference sequence). The CDR3 DNA is TGTGCCAGCAGCTTTGACGCCGGGACTAGCGGGAGAGAGCAGTACTTC. Translating it yields CASSFDAGTSGREQYF.